Below, 19 T cell receptor beta chains from the same sample are listed, as sequenced in a study of shared clonotypes between healthy human individuals. Sequenced by immunoSEQ multiplex PCR; TCRdb stores in-frame clones only, minus some. The top ten clones hold 0.045% to 0.06% of a sample with under 600,000 clones, 97% of them seen once. The sample comprised naive CD4+ T cells sorted from blood. Subset indicated: CD45RA+ positively selected. The receptors come from a woman in her thirties in good health.

V and J are TRBV28 and TRBJ1-1; D might be TRBD1 (5 bases). V was cut by 1 base and J by 4 bases, with 10 bases left in between. This CDR3 spans 14 amino acids. The germline V gene has CDR1 MDHEN and CDR2 SYDVKM. For the CDR3, the DNA is TGTGCCAGCAGTTTATATGGGGCCGTCACTGAAGCTTTCTTT. This codes for CASSLYGAVTEAFF.

The rearrangement links TRBV6-5 to TRBJ2-7; the D gene could be TRBD1 or TRBD2 (6 bases each). Between the trimmed V and J ends, which lost 6 bases and 2 bases, there was a span of 11 bases. CDR3 length: 13 amino acids. Germline V lookup: CDR1 MNHEY, CDR2 SVGAGI. The CDR3 bases are TGTGCCAGCAGGGAAAGGGGGGCCTACGAGCAGTACTTC. Protein product: CASRERGAYEQYF.

The genes are TRBV5-1 and TRBJ2-3; weak D call: TRBD1 (6 bases). CDR1 and CDR2 from the germline V gene are SGHRS and YFSETQ. This CDR3 region has 14 residues. The germline V and J ends were trimmed by 4 bases and 5 bases, with 14 bases remaining between them. CDR3 residues: CASSQGTNRDTQYF. The CDR3 DNA is TGCGCCAGCAGCCAAGGGACAAACAGAGATACGCAGTATTTT. Filled out from reference TRBV5-1 and TRBJ2-3, the complete variable domain reads KAGVTQTPRYLIKTRGQQVTLSCSPISGHRSVSWYQQTPGQGLQFLFEYFSETQRNKGNFPGRFSGRQFSNSRSEMNVSTLELGDSALYLCASSQGTNRDTQYFGPGTRLTVL.

V gene TRBV6-5 combines with J gene TRBJ2-1; D possibly corresponds to TRBD1 (6 bases). From germline, CDR1 is MNHEY and CDR2 SVGAGI. The CDR3 has 11 residues. With 7 bases removed from V and 9 bases from J, the gap between germline ends came to 10 bases. The DNA of the CDR3 is TGTGCCAGCAATCTACAGGGTGAGCAGTTCTTC. It specifies CASNLQGEQFF.

This rearrangement joins TRBV19 to TRBJ2-7, with 15 bases aligning to TRBD2. Trimming cost V 10 bases and J 2 bases; bases outside gene matches: 6. The germline CDR1 and CDR2 sequences are LNHDA and SQIVND (reference sequence). The CDR3 length is 15 residues. This chain's CDR3 is CATKRTSGRAYEQYF. The CDR3 nucleotides read TGTGCCACAAAGAGGACTAGCGGGAGGGCCTACGAGCAGTACTTC.

The sample holds one count of this clone. The identical CDR3 is also encoded by other nucleotide sequences in the sample. This chain joins TRBV5-1 and TRBJ2-3, with a tentative D call TRBD2 (5 bases). V dropped 2 bases and J dropped 2 bases, with 9 bases sitting between them. The CDR3 extends over 14 amino acids. Germline V gene sequence: CDR1 SGHRS, CDR2 YFSETQ. CDR3 in amino acids: CASSLEGFTDTQYF. In nucleotides, the CDR3 is TGCGCCAGCAGCTTAGAGGGATTCACAGATACGCAGTATTTT. The full variable domain, its missing parts supplied by reference TRBV5-1 and TRBJ2-3, is KAGVTQTPRYLIKTRGQQVTLSCSPISGHRSVSWYQQTPGQGLQFLFEYFSETQRNKGNFPGRFSGRQFSNSRSEMNVSTLELGDSALYLCASSLEGFTDTQYFGPGTRLTVL.

The chain couples TRBV7-6 to TRBJ2-7; 8 nucleotides align to TRBD1. Germline CDR1 reads SGHVS; CDR2 reads FNYEAQ. The V gene end was trimmed by 2 bases and the J gene end by 2 bases; junction bases not matched to a gene: 5. CDR3 length: 15 amino acids. CDR3: CASSLRGTGTYEQYF. DNA for the CDR3: TGTGCCAGCAGCTTAAGAGGGACAGGTACCTACGAGCAGTACTTC. Full variable domain (missing parts from reference TRBV7-6 and TRBJ2-7): GAGVSQSPRYKVTKRGQDVALRCDPISGHVSLYWYRQALGQGPEFLTYFNYEAQQDKSGLPNDRFSAERPEGSISTLTIQRTEQRDSAMYRCASSLRGTGTYEQYFGPGTRLTVT.

This chain joins TRBV2 and TRBJ1-2; D is possibly TRBD1 (5 bases). CDR3 length equals 12 residues. V was cut by 7 bases and J by 4 bases, with 10 bases left in between. Germline V gene data show CDR1 as SNHLY and CDR2 as FYNNEI. This CDR3 is CASMGGVYGYTF. The CDR3 DNA reads as TGTGCCAGCATGGGAGGGGTCTATGGCTACACCTTC.

The J gene is TRBJ2-1, the V gene TRBV2, with D unresolved. V lost 0 bases, J lost 4 bases, and 10 bases lay in between. Germline CDR1 is SNHLY and CDR2 is FYNNEI. The CDR3 is made up of 15 amino acids. The CDR3 region is CASSEASFLYNEQFF. CDR3 DNA sequence: TGTGCCAGCAGTGAAGCGTCCTTCCTTTACAATGAGCAGTTCTTC.

The genes are TRBV18 and TRBJ1-4; D ambiguous. The CDR3 loop spans 15 amino acids. Germline CDR1 is KGHSH and CDR2 is LQKENI. Trimming removed 4 bases from V and 0 bases from J, with 9 bases in between. For the CDR3, the DNA is TGTGCCAGCTCACAGACGGGTTCAACTAATGAAAAACTGTTTTTT. Its protein is CASSQTGSTNEKLFF.

The V and J genes are TRBV28 and TRBJ1-5; D is undetermined. Trimming pared 3 bases from V and 7 bases from J, leaving 13 bases between. CDR3 length: 14 residues. The germline V gene has CDR1 MDHEN and CDR2 SYDVKM. This CDR3 is CASSFWAGPQPQHF. CDR3 bases: TGTGCCAGCAGTTTTTGGGCAGGACCCCAGCCCCAGCATTTT. The variable domain in full, completed from reference TRBV28 and TRBJ1-5, reads DVKVTQSSRYLVKRTGEKVFLECVQDMDHENMFWYRQDPGLGLRLIYFSYDVKMKEKGDIPEGYSVSREKKERFSLILESASTNQTSMYLCASSFWAGPQPQHFGDGTRLSIL.

The V call is TRBV28, the J call TRBJ2-2; D not resolved. Germline CDR1 is MDHEN and CDR2 is SYDVKM. The CDR3 sequence is 14 residues long. V was shortened by 2 bases and J by 9 bases, with 13 bases between the two germline ends. CDR3 sequence: CASSLVLEQWELFF. CDR3 nucleotide sequence: TGTGCCAGCAGTTTAGTTCTCGAACAATGGGAGCTGTTTTTT.

The chain couples TRBV5-1 to TRBJ1-6; D ambiguous. The V and J ends lost 0 bases and 7 bases respectively, with 11 bases between them. Looked up from germline, CDR1 is SGHRS and CDR2 is YFSETQ. The CDR3 length is 15 residues. This chain's CDR3 is CASSLVPGENSPLHF. The CDR3 DNA reads TGCGCCAGCAGCTTGGTTCCAGGAGAAAATTCACCCCTCCACTTT.

With regard to this clone: Within the sample, other DNA sequences also encode this same CDR3. The chain is built from TRBV5-6 and TRBJ2-5; D may be TRBD1 (6 bases). The CDR3 runs to 14 residues. Germline V gene data show CDR1 as SGHDT and CDR2 as YYEEEE. The V end was cut by 0 bases, the J end by 5 bases, with 11 bases between. CDR3 in amino acids: CASSLAGAGETQYF. The CDR3 DNA reads TGTGCCAGCAGCTTGGCAGGGGCAGGGGAGACCCAGTACTTC.

This sequence joins TRBV7-9 and TRBJ2-5; D uncertain. The J call is doubtful: the DNA matches TRBJ2-7 better. CDR1 is SEHNR and CDR2 is FQNEAQ in the germline V gene (reference sequence). This CDR3 spans 13 amino acids. CDR3 amino acids: CASSLDFRREQYF. As DNA, the CDR3 is TGTGCCAGCAGCTTAGATTTCCGGCGCGAGCAGTACTTC.

The chain carries TRBV25-1 and TRBJ2-3; 7 nucleotides agree with TRBD1. The CDR3 length is 15 residues. Germline CDR1 is MGHDK and CDR2 is SYGVNS. Germline trimming cut 3 bases from V and 2 bases from J; bases unmatched to any gene: 5. CDR3 DNA: TGTGCCAGCAGTGAGGGACAGATTTACACAGATACGCAGTATTTT. Protein product: CASSEGQIYTDTQYF.

The sample holds one count of this clone. This chain connects TRBV7-6 to TRBJ2-1; 9 bases match TRBD2. V trimming: 5 bases; J trimming: 3 bases; junction bases outside the gene matches: 2. Germline V gives CDR1 SGHVS, CDR2 FNYEAQ. This CDR3 contains 14 residues. CDR3 region: CASSASGIYNEQFF. The CDR3 DNA sequence: TGTGCCAGCAGCGCTAGCGGGATCTACAATGAGCAGTTCTTC. Full variable domain (outside the CDR3, taken from reference TRBV7-6 and TRBJ2-1): GAGVSQSPRYKVTKRGQDVALRCDPISGHVSLYWYRQALGQGPEFLTYFNYEAQQDKSGLPNDRFSAERPEGSISTLTIQRTEQRDSAMYRCASSASGIYNEQFFGPGTRLTVL.

The chain recombines TRBV4-1 with TRBJ1-2; 7 bases line up with TRBD1. The CDR3 is made up of 15 amino acids. In germline, CDR1 is MGHRA, CDR2 YSYEKL. Trimming at V came to 5 bases and at J to 4 bases, leaving 10 bases not matched to a gene. The CDR3 reads CASSSTWGQSYGYTF. The CDR3 region has the DNA TGCGCCAGCAGCTCCACGTGGGGACAGTCCTATGGCTACACCTTC.

This clone was picked up one time. This chain uses TRBV28 with TRBJ2-7; 9 positions agree with TRBD2. Germline assignment: CDR1 MDHEN and CDR2 SYDVKM. V dropped 2 bases and J dropped 2; count of bases not matched to a gene: 4. CDR3 length equals 15 residues. The CDR3 spells CASSLSVAGAYEQYF. DNA for the CDR3: TGTGCCAGCAGTTTAAGTGTAGCGGGGGCCTACGAGCAGTACTTC.